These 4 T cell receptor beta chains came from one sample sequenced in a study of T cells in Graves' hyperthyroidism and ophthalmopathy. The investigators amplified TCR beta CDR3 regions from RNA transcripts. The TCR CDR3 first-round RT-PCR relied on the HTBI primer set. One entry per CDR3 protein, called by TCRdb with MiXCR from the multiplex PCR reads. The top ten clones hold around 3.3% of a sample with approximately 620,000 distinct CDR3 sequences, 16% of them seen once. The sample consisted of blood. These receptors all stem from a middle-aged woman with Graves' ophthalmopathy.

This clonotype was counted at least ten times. Here the CDR3 reads CSAFSGGANDGDTQYF. CDR3 DNA sequence: TGCAGCGCGTTTAGCGGGGGGGCCAACGATGGAGATACGCAGTATTTT. J is TRBJ2-3 and V is TRBV29-1, with 11 bases identical to TRBD2. The CDR3 sequence is 16 residues long. From germline, CDR1 is SQVTM and CDR2 ANQGSEA. The ends lost 7 bases at V and 5 bases at J; junction bases unmatched: 14.

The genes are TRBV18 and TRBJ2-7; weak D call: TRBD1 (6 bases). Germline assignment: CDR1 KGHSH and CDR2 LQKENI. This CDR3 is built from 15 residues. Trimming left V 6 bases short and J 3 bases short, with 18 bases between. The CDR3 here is CASSPRGIRDYEQYF. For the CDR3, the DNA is TGTGCCAGCTCCCCGAGGGGGATCCGGGACTACGAGCAGTACTTC.

The DNA for the CDR3 is TGTGCCAGCCTTTGGGGGCCTTTGACCGATACACCCCTCCACTTT. It encodes CASLWGPLTDTPLHF. The gene calls are TRBV11-3 and TRBJ1-6; TRBD1 is a possible D gene (6 bases). The V and J ends lost 8 bases and 11 bases respectively, with 22 bases between them. Per the germline V gene, CDR1 is SGHNT and CDR2 is YENEEA. The CDR3 is 15 residues long. Full variable domain (remainder filled in from reference TRBV11-3 and TRBJ1-6): EAGVVQSPRYKIIEKKQPVAFWCNPISGHNTLYWYLQNLGQGPELLIRYENEEAVDDSQLPKDRFSAERLKGVDSTLKIQPAELGDSAVYLCASLWGPLTDTPLHFGNGTRLTVT.

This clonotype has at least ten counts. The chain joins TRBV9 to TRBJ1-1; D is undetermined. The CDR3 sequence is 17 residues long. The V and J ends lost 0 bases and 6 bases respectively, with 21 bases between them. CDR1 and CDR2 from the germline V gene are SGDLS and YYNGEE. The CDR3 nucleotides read TGTGCCAGCAGCGTAGGTGGGAGTCAGGTCGGGCAGTCTGAAGCTTTCTTT. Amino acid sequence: CASSVGGSQVGQSEAFF.